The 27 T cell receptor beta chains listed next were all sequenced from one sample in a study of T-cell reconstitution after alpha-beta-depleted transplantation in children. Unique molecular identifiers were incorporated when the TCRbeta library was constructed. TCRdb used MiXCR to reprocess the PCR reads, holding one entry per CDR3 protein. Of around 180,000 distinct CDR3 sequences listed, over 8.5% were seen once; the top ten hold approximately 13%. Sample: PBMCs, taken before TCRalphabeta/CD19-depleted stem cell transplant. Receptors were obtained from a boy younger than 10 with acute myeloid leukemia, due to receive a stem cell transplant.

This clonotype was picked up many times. CDR3 protein: CASSTGDRSAGANVLTF. The CDR3 DNA is TGTGCCAGCAGCACAGGGGACAGGAGCGCTGGGGCCAACGTCCTGACTTTC. The chain combines TRBV7-6 with TRBJ2-6; 8 positions agree with TRBD1. V gave up 5 bases and J gave up 2 bases; unmatched junction bases: 8. Germline CDR1 SGHVS, CDR2 FNYEAQ. This CDR3 is built from 17 residues.

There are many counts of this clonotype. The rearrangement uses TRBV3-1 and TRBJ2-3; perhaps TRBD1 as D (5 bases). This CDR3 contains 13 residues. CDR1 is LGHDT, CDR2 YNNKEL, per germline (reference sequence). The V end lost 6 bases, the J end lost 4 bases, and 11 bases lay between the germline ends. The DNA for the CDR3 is TGTGCCAGCAGTCCATCAGGGTCAGATACGCAGTATTTT. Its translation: CASSPSGSDTQYF.

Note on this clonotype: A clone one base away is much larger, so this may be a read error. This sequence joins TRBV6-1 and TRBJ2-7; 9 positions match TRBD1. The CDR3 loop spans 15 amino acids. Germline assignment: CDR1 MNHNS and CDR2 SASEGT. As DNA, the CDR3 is TGTGCCGGCAGCGGCGGAGGGACAGGGAGTTACGAGCAGTACTTC. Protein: CAGSGGGTGSYEQYF.

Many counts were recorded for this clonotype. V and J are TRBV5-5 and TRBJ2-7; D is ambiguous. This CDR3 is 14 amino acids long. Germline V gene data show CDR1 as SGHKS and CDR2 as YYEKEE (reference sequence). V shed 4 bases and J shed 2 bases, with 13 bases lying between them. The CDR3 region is CASSLPFRAYEQYF. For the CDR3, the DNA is TGTGCCAGCAGCCTCCCTTTCCGGGCCTACGAGCAGTACTTC.

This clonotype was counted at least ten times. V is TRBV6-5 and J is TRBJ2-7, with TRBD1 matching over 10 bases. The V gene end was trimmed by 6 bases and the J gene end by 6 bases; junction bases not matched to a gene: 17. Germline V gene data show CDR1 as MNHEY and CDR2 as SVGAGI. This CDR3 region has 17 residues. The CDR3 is CASSRNAGTGAPGEQYF. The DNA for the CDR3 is TGTGCCAGCAGCCGCAACGCCGGGACAGGGGCCCCCGGCGAGCAGTACTTC.

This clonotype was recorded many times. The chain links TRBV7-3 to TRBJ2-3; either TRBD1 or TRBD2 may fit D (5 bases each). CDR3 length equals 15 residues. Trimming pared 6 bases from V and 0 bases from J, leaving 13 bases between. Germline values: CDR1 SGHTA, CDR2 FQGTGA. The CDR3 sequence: CASRAGTISTDTQYF. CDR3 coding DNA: TGTGCCAGCAGAGCCGGGACCATAAGCACAGATACGCAGTATTTT.

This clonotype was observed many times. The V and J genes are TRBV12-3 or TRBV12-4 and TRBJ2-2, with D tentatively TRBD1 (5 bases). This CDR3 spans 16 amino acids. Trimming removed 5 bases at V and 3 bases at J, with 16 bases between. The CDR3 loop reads CASSRGRLRDTGELFF. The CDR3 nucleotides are TGTGCCAGCAGTCGAGGACGACTCAGGGACACCGGGGAGCTGTTTTTT.

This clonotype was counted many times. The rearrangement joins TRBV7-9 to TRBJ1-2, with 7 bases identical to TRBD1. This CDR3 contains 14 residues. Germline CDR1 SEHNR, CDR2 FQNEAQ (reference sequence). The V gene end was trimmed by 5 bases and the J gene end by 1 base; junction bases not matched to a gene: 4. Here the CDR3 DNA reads TGTGCCAGCAGCACGGGACAGTATAACTATGGCTACACCTTC. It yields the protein CASSTGQYNYGYTF. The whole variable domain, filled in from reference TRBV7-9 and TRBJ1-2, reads DTGVSQNPRHKITKRGQNVTFRCDPISEHNRLYWYRQTLGQGPEFLTYFQNEAQLEKSRLLSDRFSAERPKGSFSTLEIQRTEQGDSAMYLCASSTGQYNYGYTFGSGTRLTVV.

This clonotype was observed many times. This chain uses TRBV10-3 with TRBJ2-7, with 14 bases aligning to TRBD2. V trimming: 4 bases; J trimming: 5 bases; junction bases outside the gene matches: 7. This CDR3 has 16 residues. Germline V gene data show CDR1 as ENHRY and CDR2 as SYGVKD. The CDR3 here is CAISAPGTSGSHEQYF. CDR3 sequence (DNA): TGTGCCATCAGTGCTCCTGGGACTAGCGGGAGCCACGAGCAGTACTTC.

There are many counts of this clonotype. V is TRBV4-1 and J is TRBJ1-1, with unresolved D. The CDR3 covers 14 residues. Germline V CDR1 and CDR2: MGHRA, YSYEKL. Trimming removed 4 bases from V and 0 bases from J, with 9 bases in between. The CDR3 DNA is TGCGCCAGCAGCCCGAGGAAACTGAACACTGAAGCTTTCTTT. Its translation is CASSPRKLNTEAFF.

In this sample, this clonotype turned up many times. The CDR3 here is CASSGQGAANTGELFF. DNA of the CDR3: TGTGCCAGCAGCGGACAGGGGGCCGCGAACACCGGGGAGCTGTTTTTT. The chain is built from TRBV12-3 or TRBV12-4 and TRBJ2-2, with 11 bases aligning to TRBD1. The CDR3 loop spans 16 amino acids. The ends lost 6 bases at V and 0 bases at J; junction bases unmatched: 3.

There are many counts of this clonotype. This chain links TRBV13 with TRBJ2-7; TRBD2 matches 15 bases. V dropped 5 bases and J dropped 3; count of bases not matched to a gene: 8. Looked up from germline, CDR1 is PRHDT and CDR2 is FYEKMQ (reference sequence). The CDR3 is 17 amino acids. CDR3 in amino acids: CASSPGTSGRPIYEQYF. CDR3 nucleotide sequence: TGTGCCAGCAGCCCGGGGACTAGCGGGAGGCCAATCTACGAGCAGTACTTC.

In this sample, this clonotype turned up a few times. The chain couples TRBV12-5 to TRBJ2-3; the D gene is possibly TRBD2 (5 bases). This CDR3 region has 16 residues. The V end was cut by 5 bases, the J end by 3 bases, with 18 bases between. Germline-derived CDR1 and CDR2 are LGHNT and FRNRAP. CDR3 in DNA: TGTGCTAGTGGTCATCCCCCCGGGGTGTTAACAGATACGCAGTATTTT. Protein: CASGHPPGVLTDTQYF.

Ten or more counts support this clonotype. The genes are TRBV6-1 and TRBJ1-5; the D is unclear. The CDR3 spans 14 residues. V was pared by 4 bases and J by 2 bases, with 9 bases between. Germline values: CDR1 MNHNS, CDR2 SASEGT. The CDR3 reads CASSAFGGNQPQHF. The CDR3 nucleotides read TGTGCCAGCAGTGCTTTTGGGGGCAATCAGCCCCAGCATTTT.

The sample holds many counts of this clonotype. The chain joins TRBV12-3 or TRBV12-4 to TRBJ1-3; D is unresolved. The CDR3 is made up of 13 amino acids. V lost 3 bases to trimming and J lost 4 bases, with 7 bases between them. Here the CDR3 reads CASSFSQGNTIYF. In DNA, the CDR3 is TGTGCCAGCAGTTTCTCCCAGGGAAACACCATATATTTT.

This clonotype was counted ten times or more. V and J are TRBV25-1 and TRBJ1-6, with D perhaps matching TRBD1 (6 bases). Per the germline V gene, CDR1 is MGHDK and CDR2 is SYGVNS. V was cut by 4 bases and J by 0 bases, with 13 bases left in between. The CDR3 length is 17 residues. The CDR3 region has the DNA TGTGCCAGCAGTGGGACAGACAGGAGCTCCTATAATTCACCCCTCCACTTT. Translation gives CASSGTDRSSYNSPLHF. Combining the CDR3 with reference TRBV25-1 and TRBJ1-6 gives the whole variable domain EADIYQTPRYLVIGTGKKITLECSQTMGHDKMYWYQQDPGMELHLIHYSYGVNSTEKGDLSSESTVSRIRTEHFPLTLESARPSHTSQYLCASSGTDRSSYNSPLHFGNGTRLTVT.

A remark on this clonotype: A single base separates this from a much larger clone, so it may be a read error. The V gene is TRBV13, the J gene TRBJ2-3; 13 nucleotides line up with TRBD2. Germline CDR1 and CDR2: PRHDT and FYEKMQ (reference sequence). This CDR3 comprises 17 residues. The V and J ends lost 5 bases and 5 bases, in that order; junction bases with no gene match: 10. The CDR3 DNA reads TGTGCCAGCAGCCCGGGACTAGCGGGGCCGGGGATAGATACGCAGTATTTT. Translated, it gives CASSPGLAGPGIDTQYF.

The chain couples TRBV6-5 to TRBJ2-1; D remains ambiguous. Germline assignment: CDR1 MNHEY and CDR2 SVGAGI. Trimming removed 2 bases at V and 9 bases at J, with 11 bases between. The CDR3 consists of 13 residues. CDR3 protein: CASSYLFGGEQFF. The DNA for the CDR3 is TGTGCCAGCAGTTACCTCTTCGGTGGTGAGCAGTTCTTC.

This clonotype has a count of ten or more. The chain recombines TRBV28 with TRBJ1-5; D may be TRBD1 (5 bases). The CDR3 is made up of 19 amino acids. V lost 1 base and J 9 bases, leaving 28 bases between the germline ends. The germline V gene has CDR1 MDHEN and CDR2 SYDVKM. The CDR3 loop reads CASSLFPANEGTGVRPQHF. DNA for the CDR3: TGTGCCAGCAGTTTATTCCCCGCGAATGAGGGGACGGGTGTGCGGCCCCAGCATTTT.

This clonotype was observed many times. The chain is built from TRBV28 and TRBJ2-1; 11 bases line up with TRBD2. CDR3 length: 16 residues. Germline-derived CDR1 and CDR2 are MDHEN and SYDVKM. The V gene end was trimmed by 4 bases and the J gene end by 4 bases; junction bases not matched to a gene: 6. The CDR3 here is CASSSLTSGEYNEQFF. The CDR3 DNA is TGTGCCAGCAGTTCCCTGACTAGCGGGGAATACAATGAGCAGTTCTTC.

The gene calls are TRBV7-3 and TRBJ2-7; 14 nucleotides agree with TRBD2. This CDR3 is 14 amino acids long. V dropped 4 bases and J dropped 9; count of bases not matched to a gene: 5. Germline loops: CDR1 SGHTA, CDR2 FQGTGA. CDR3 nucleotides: TGTGCCAGCAGCTCCGGGACTAGCGGGAGTCTGCAGTACTTC. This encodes CASSSGTSGSLQYF.

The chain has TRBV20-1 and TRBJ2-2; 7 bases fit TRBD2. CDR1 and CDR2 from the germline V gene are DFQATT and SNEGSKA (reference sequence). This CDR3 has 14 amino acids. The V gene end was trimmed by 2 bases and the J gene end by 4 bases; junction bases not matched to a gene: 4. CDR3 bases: TGCAGTGCTAGAATCGGGGGGAGCACCGGGGAGCTGTTTTTT. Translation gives CSARIGGSTGELFF.

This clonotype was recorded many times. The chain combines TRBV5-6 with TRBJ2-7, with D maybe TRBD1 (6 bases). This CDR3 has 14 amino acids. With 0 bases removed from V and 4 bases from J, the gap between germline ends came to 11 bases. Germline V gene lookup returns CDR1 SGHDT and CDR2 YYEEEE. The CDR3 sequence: CASSLGGGRYEQYV. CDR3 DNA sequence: TGTGCCAGCAGCTTGGGAGGGGGACGGTACGAGCAGTACGTC.

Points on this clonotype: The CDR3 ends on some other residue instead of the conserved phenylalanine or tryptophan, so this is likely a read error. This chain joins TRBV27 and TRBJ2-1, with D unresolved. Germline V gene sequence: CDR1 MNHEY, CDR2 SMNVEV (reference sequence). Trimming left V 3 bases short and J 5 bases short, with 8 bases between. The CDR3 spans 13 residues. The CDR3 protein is CASSFASDNEQFL. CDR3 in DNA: TGTGCCAGCAGTTTTGCCTCTGACAATGAGCAGTTCTTG.

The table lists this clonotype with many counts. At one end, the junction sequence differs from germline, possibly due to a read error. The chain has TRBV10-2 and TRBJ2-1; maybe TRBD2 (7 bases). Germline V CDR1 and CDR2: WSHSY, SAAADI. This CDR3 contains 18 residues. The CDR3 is CAISESTLRGGGRNEQFF. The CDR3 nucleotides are TGCGCCATCAGTGAGTCGACTCTGAGGGGGGGGGGCCGAAATGAGCAGTTCTTC.

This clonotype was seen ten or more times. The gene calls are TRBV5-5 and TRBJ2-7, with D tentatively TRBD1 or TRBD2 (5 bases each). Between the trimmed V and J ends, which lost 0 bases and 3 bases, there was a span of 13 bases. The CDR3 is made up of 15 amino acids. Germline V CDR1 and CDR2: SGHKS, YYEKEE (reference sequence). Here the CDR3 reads CASSLGGTGHYEQYF. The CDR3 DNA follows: TGTGCCAGCAGCTTGGGGGGGACCGGGCACTACGAGCAGTACTTC.

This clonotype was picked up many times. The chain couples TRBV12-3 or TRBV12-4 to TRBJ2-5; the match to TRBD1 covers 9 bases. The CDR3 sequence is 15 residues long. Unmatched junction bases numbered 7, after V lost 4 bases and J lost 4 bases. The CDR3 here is CASSSQGAVGETQYF. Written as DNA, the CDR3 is TGTGCCAGCAGTTCACAGGGGGCAGTTGGAGAGACCCAGTACTTC.